One sample yielded the 28 T cell receptor beta chains listed below, sequenced in a study of tumor-infiltrating lymphocytes in primary liver carcinoma. Unsorted bulk tissue of about 18-32 mg yielded co-extracted RNA and DNA. The template, 500 ng total RNA, yielded TCR beta cDNA made with a constant-region primer. Slightly modified ARM-PCR with three nested multiplex PCR rounds yielded TCR beta libraries. The study ran its first two PCR rounds for nine to eleven cycles each, using TRBV1-TRBV30 forward primers and a C-beta reverse primer. TCRdb re-called the multiplex PCR reads with MiXCR, one entry per CDR3 protein. The sample yields roughly 100,000 distinct CDR3 sequences, approximately 80% seen once. Material: liver tumor tissue from sampling region 3. Regarding subset: tumor region T3, left-lateral pole. The source of these receptors is a man in his forties or fifties with primary liver carcinoma and hepatitis B virus infection.

With respect to this clonotype: The CDR3 carries no conserved terminal phenylalanine or tryptophan, so it likely arises from a read error. The J gene is TRBJ2-1, the V gene TRBV5-4, with D maybe TRBD1 (5 bases). The CDR3 contains 13 residues. From germline, CDR1 is SGHNT and CDR2 YYREEE (reference sequence). CDR3 nucleotide sequence: TGTGCTAGCAGCTTGGGGCAGTACAATGAGCAGTTCCTC. This sequence encodes CASSLGQYNEQFL.

Concerning this clonotype: One junction end disagrees with the germline gene, perhaps due to a read error. J is TRBJ2-3 and V is TRBV29-1; 12 nucleotides align to TRBD2. The V gene's germline CDR1 is SQVTM and CDR2 ANQGSEA. The CDR3 is made up of 16 amino acids. The CDR3 nucleotides read TGCAGCGTTGAAGGGACTAGCGGGACCGGCGCAGATTCGCAGTATTTT. Translated: CSVEGTSGTGADSQYF.

A word on this clonotype: One junction end does not reproduce the germline sequence, and a read error may be involved. V gene TRBV6-5 combines with J gene TRBJ2-7; 8 nucleotides align to TRBD1. The CDR3 is 14 amino acids. CDR1 and CDR2 from the germline V gene are MNHEY and SVGAGI. The CDR3 protein is CASCPGTGRYELYF. For the CDR3, the DNA is TGTGCCAGCTGTCCTGGGACAGGACGCTACGAGCTGTACTTC.

The chain is built from TRBV10-1 and TRBJ2-7, with D tentatively TRBD1 or TRBD2 (5 bases each). V was clipped by 9 bases and J by 9 bases, with 27 bases between them. Germline-derived CDR1 and CDR2 are WNHNN and SYGVQD (reference sequence). CDR3 length: 15 residues. In nucleotides, the CDR3 is TGCGCCAGTGAGTCGACGGGACGAGGGATTGACGGGCAGTACTTC. Translating it yields CASESTGRGIDGQYF.

Concerning this clonotype: A junction boundary mismatches the germline segment, possibly from a read error. The J gene is TRBJ1-1, the V gene TRBV5-1; D is perhaps TRBD1 (5 bases). In germline, CDR1 is SGHRS, CDR2 YFSETQ. The CDR3 spans 14 residues. CDR3 coding DNA: TGCGCCAGCAGCATGTTTGGGGCCCGCACTGATGCTTTCTTT. Amino acid sequence: CASSMFGARTDAFF.

On this clonotype: Since the CDR3 does not end with the conserved phenylalanine or tryptophan, this likely comes from a read error. V and J are TRBV11-3 and TRBJ2-1; D not certain. Germline V gives CDR1 SGHNT, CDR2 YENEEA. This CDR3 comprises 14 residues. CDR3 DNA: TGTACCAGCAGCTTAGGGATCAGCAACAATGAGCAGTTCTTA. Its protein is CTSSLGISNNEQFL.

Remarks on this clonotype: It may be a read error: a sequence one base away is much more abundant. The chain is built from TRBV7-9 and TRBJ2-7; no reliable D call. The CDR3 has 12 amino acids. Germline loops: CDR1 SEHNR, CDR2 FQNEAQ (reference sequence). The CDR3 DNA reads TGTGCCAACAGCCTGACCCCCTACGAGCAGTACTTC. It codes for CANSLTPYEQYF.

As to this clonotype: A read error may account for a junction end that differs from germline. The chain has TRBV29-1 and TRBJ1-2; TRBD1 matches 8 bases. Germline loops: CDR1 SQVTM, CDR2 ANQGSEA. This CDR3 comprises 11 residues. DNA of the CDR3: TGCAGTGTCCCAGGACAGGGAGGCTACGCCTTC. Translation gives CSVPGQGGYAF. Complete variable domain (other parts from reference TRBV29-1 and TRBJ1-2): SAVISQKPSRDICQRGTSLTIQCQVDSQVTMMFWYRQQPGQSLTLIATANQGSEATYESGFVIDKFPISRPNLTFSTLTVSNMSPEDSSIYLCSVPGQGGYAFGSGTRLTVV.

This clonotype appeared once. The conserved final phenylalanine or tryptophan is absent from the CDR3, which likely points to a read error. This rearrangement joins TRBV29-1 to TRBJ2-1; no firm D call. Trimming stripped 3 bases from V and 12 bases from J, with 6 bases between. This CDR3 contains 9 residues. Germline V gene lookup returns CDR1 SQVTM and CDR2 ANQGSEA. The CDR3 loop is CSVENGQFS. The CDR3 DNA sequence: TGCAGCGTTGAGAACGGGCAGTTCTCC.

Remarks on this clonotype: One end of the junction fails to match germline, which may point to a read error. The CDR3 nucleotides are TGCGCCAGCAGCCCTAGCTCAATACAGGATACTGGGCGGGAGACCCAGTACTTC. Translated: CASSPSSIQDTGRETQYF. The rearrangement joins TRBV11-2 to TRBJ2-5; D might be TRBD1 or TRBD2, each matching 5 bases. Looked up from germline, CDR1 is SGHAT and CDR2 is FQNNGV. This CDR3 comprises 18 residues.

For this clonotype: A read error may be the cause here, since a much bigger clone is one base away. The V gene is TRBV28, the J gene TRBJ2-5; D might be TRBD1 or TRBD2, each matching 5 bases. Germline lookup yields CDR1 MDHEN and CDR2 SYDVKM. Trimming removed 8 bases at V and 0 bases at J, with 13 bases between. CDR3 length: 14 amino acids. The CDR3 loop reads CASSAEGNQETQYF. The DNA of the CDR3 is TGTGCCAGCTCCGCCGAGGGGAACCAAGAGACCCAGTACTTC.

The sample holds a few counts of this clonotype. This rearrangement joins TRBV14 to TRBJ2-5; D not certain. The CDR3 runs to 15 residues. Between the trimmed V and J ends, which lost 2 bases and 2 bases, there was a span of 12 bases. CDR1 and CDR2 (germline): SGHDN, FVKESK. The DNA for the CDR3 is TGTGCCAGCAGCCAATTGTATCGGGTTCAAGAGACCCAGTACTTC. Translated, it gives CASSQLYRVQETQYF.

Comment on this clonotype: A junction end diverges from the germline sequence, so it may reflect a read error. The chain carries TRBV4-1 and TRBJ2-5, with no clear D. From germline, CDR1 is MGHRA and CDR2 YSYEKL. The CDR3 covers 13 residues. This CDR3 is CAGSQDDTETQYF. In DNA, the CDR3 is TGCGCCGGCAGCCAAGACGATACAGAGACCCAGTACTTC.

In the case of this clonotype: The junction departs from the called germline gene at one end, perhaps through a read error. The chain recombines TRBV29-1 with TRBJ2-5; TRBD1 might be the D (7 bases). This CDR3 is 14 amino acids long. CDR1 and CDR2 (germline): SQVTM, ANQGSEA. CDR3 sequence: CSAKGLVGGQTQYF. The CDR3 DNA reads TGCAGCGCCAAGGGGTTAGTGGGGGGACAGACCCAATACTTC.

This chain uses TRBV12-3 or TRBV12-4 with TRBJ2-5; D might be TRBD2 (5 bases). Trimming pared 6 bases from V and 9 bases from J, leaving 14 bases between. This CDR3 is 12 amino acids long. The CDR3 bases are TGTGCCAGCAGGGGTGGCCCGGAGGCCCAGTACTTC. Amino acids: CASRGGPEAQYF.

DNA of the CDR3: TGTGCCAGCAGCCGTGCGGGGAAACAGAGCATCGGGGAGCTGTTTTTT. This codes for CASSRAGKQSIGELFF. The chain couples TRBV11-2 to TRBJ2-2; weak D call: TRBD2 (6 bases). Germline assignment: CDR1 SGHAT and CDR2 FQNNGV. Trimming shortened V by 5 bases and J by 7 bases, and 20 bases separated the two germline ends. The CDR3 has 16 amino acids.

Points on this clonotype: Germline is not matched at one junction end, which may reflect a read error. V is TRBV14 and J is TRBJ1-3; D call uncertain. CDR3 size: 15 residues. CDR1 and CDR2 from the germline V gene are SGHDN and FVKESK. In nucleotides, the CDR3 is TGTGCTATCAGCCATCGCGGATCCTCTGGAGACACCATATATTTT. This translates into CAISHRGSSGDTIYF.

A note on this clonotype: An end of the junction differs from the germline gene, which may be a read error. J is TRBJ1-5 and V is TRBV6-2 or TRBV6-3; unclear D gene. The CDR3 contains 15 residues. Germline assignment: CDR1 MNHEY and CDR2 SVGEGT. The CDR3 loop reads CASSHSRVPYQPQHF. In DNA, the CDR3 is TGTGCCAGCAGTCACTCGAGGGTCCCCTATCAGCCCCAGCATTTT.

The J gene is TRBJ2-1, the V gene TRBV12-3 or TRBV12-4, with 8 nucleotides matching TRBD2. The V segment lost 6 bases and the J segment 7 bases; nucleotides outside the gene matches: 14. The CDR3 spans 16 residues. CDR3 in DNA: TGTGCCAGCAGCCTTCAAGGGATCGGGAGGGGAAATGAGCAGTTCTTC. Amino acid sequence: CASSLQGIGRGNEQFF.

In the case of this clonotype: At one end, the junction sequence differs from germline, possibly due to a read error. J is TRBJ2-2 and V is TRBV5-4; no clear D gene. From germline, CDR1 is SGHNT and CDR2 YYREEE (reference sequence). This CDR3 contains 14 residues. CDR3 amino acids: CASSFDERTVELFF. DNA for the CDR3: TGCGCCAGCAGCTTTGATGAGCGCACCGTGGAGCTGTTTTTT.

On this clonotype itself: Because it lacks the conserved phenylalanine or tryptophan at the end, this CDR3 is likely a read error. The chain uses TRBV4-3 and TRBJ2-7; D is unclear. CDR1 and CDR2 from the germline V gene are LGHNA and YSLEER. The length of the CDR3 is 15 residues. The CDR3, as DNA: TGCGCCAACAGCCAGGAACAGTTTTCTCCCTACGAGCAGTACTTA. Protein sequence: CANSQEQFSPYEQYL.

As to this clonotype: This is likely a read error, given that the CDR3 carries no conserved phenylalanine or tryptophan at its end. The chain couples TRBV11-1 to TRBJ2-4; 8 bases map to TRBD2. This CDR3 has 17 amino acids. Looked up from germline, CDR1 is SGHAT and CDR2 is FQDESV (reference sequence). The chain's CDR3 is CASSFPGTSGTKKIQYI. CDR3 DNA sequence: TGTGCTAGCAGCTTTCCCGGGACTAGTGGGACCAAAAAGATTCAGTACATC.

Concerning this clonotype itself: No conserved phenylalanine or tryptophan is present at the end of the CDR3, so a read error is the likely explanation. The limits of the CDR3 on the DNA are not certain, so only TCRdb's listed CDR3 is given. This chain joins TRBV11-1 and TRBJ2-5; the table assigns TRBD2, which was not confirmed against the DNA. Germline V gene lookup returns CDR1 SGHAT and CDR2 FQDESV (reference sequence). The CDR3 has 15 residues if both end residues are counted. CDR3 protein: CTSTLTGLAGETQYL.

As for this clonotype: As the CDR3 is not closed by the conserved phenylalanine or tryptophan, this likely results from a read error. This chain links TRBV6-2 or TRBV6-3 with TRBJ2-7, with D possibly matching TRBD2 (6 bases). The germline V gene encodes CDR1 MNHEY and CDR2 SVGEGT. This CDR3 contains 14 residues. The CDR3 nucleotides read TGTGTCAGCAGTTCTCTTTTAGCGGACTACGAGCAGTACTCC. It codes for CVSSSLLADYEQYS.

With regard to this clonotype: Without the conserved terminal phenylalanine or tryptophan, this CDR3 likely stems from a read error. The genes are TRBV28 and TRBJ1-6; 7 bases match TRBD1. CDR1 and CDR2 from the germline V gene are MDHEN and SYDVKM. The CDR3 loop spans 17 amino acids. J lost 1 base, V lost 7 bases, and 10 bases had no gene match. The CDR3 DNA reads as TGTGCCAGCACTTTGGACAGGATATTGTCCTATAATTCACCCCTCCACTAT. It specifies CASTLDRILSYNSPLHY.

The chain uses TRBV29-1 and TRBJ2-3; D unresolved. Germline CDR1 reads SQVTM; CDR2 reads ANQGSEA. The ends were cut back, 6 bases at V and 0 bases at J, with 13 bases in the middle. The CDR3 consists of 14 residues. The CDR3 DNA follows: TGCAGCGTGGATCCCAGCGAAAGCACAGATACGCAGTATTTT. It codes for CSVDPSESTDTQYF.

In the case of this clonotype: Its ends do not fully match the called genes, so a read error is possible. The rearrangement uses TRBV29-1 and TRBJ2-7, with a weak D call TRBD1 (6 bases). Germline CDR1 SQVTM, CDR2 ANQGSEA. CDR3 length equals 13 residues. CDR3 in amino acids: CSVEASGTLEQYF. In DNA, the CDR3 is TGTAGCGTTGAAGCATCCGGGACATTGGAGCAGTACTTC.

This clonotype came up once. The junction and the germline gene differ at one end; a read error may be behind it. The chain recombines TRBV6-1 with TRBJ2-3, with 9 bases matching TRBD1. The CDR3 extends over 14 amino acids. CDR1 is MNHNS and CDR2 is SASEGT in the germline V gene. In DNA, the CDR3 is TGTGCCAGCAGACACAGGGGGCCGGAAGATATGCAGTATTTT. The encoded protein is CASRHRGPEDMQYF.